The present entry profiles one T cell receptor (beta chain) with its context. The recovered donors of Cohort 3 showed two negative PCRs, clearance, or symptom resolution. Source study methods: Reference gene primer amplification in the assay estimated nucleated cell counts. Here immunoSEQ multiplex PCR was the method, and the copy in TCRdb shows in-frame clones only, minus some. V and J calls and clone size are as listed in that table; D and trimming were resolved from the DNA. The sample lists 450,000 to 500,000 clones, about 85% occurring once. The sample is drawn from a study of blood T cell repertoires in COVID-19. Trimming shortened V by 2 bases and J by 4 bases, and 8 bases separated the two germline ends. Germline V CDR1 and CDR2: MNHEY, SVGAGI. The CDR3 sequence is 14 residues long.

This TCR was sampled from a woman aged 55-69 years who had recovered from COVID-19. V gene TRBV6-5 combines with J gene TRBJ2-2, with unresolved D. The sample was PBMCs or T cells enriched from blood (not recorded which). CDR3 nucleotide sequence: TGTGCCAGCAGTTACGGGCTAATCACCGGGGAGCTGTTTTTT. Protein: CASSYGLITGELFF.